A selection of T cell receptor beta chains follows, all from one sample in a study of CD8+ T cells in alopecia areata. Sequencing used immunoSEQ multiplex PCR; TCRdb keeps in-frame clones, though not all of them. Found here are around 210,000 clones, around 65% of them singletons; the top ten hold 4% to 5%. The material sequenced was CD4+ T cells sorted from blood, taken at week 4, from a patient treated with tofacitinib. These receptors were taken from a human donor with alopecia areata. Both conserved end residues are part of each CDR3. The D gene is left open where the match is weak. Size is stated for part of the rows, as once, few or many counts, or as a class when the clone is expanded.

j_call v_call clone_size d_call cdr3_aa cdr3_nt
TRBJ1-5 TRBV19 . . CASSYSRQPQHF TGTGCCAGTAGTTATTCCCGTCAGCCCCAGCATTTT
TRBJ2-5 TRBV5-6 few TRBD2 CASSPQRGGQETQYF TGTGCCAGCAGCCCTCAGCGGGGGGGGCAAGAGACCCAGTACTTC
TRBJ2-5 TRBV6-5 . . CASSYGGRFRETQYF TGTGCCAGCAGTTACGGTGGCAGATTTAGGGAGACCCAGTACTTC
TRBJ2-5 TRBV5-6 . . CASSLEPIVSQETQYF TGTGCCAGCAGCTTGGAGCCGATCGTGAGCCAAGAGACCCAGTACTTC
TRBJ2-5 TRBV4-1 . . CASSQAPGDGETQYF TGCGCCAGCAGCCAAGCCCCAGGGGATGGGGAGACCCAGTACTTC
TRBJ1-2 TRBV2 . . CASSEAGRFYGYTF TGTGCCAGCAGTGAAGCGGGAAGATTCTATGGCTACACCTTC
TRBJ1-2 TRBV7-2 . . CASSQSRSRDYGYTF TGTGCCAGCAGCCAGAGCCGTTCGCGGGACTATGGCTACACCTTC
TRBJ2-2 TRBV2 . . CASSGTGFTGELFF TGTGCCAGCAGCGGAACAGGGTTCACCGGGGAGCTGTTTTTT
TRBJ1-6 TRBV15 . . CATSRGGGGATNSPLHF TGTGCCACCAGCAGAGGAGGCGGGGGAGCGACTAATTCACCCCTCCACTTT
TRBJ2-5 TRBV25-1 . . CASSEPELGQETQYF TGTGCCAGCAGTGAGCCAGAACTAGGTCAAGAGACCCAGTACTTC
TRBJ1-1 TRBV30 . . CAWSGFSLTEAFF TGTGCCTGGAGCGGGTTTAGTCTGACTGAAGCTTTCTTT
TRBJ2-1 TRBV5-1 few TRBD1 CASSSEGHRGRDEQFF TGCGCCAGCAGCTCAGAAGGGCACAGGGGGCGAGATGAGCAGTTCTTC
TRBJ2-5 TRBV18 . . CASSLQHGEETQYF TGTGCCAGCTCACTTCAGCACGGTGAAGAGACCCAGTACTTC
TRBJ2-5 TRBV5-1 . . CASSLDTEETQYF TGCGCCAGCAGCTTGGATACGGAAGAGACCCAGTACTTC
TRBJ1-6 TRBV27 . . CASSLPRRDSPLHF TGTGCCAGCAGTTTACCGCGGAGGGATTCACCCCTCCACTTT
TRBJ1-6 TRBV4-3 . . CASSQATGDNSPLHF TGCGCCAGCAGCCAAGCGACGGGAGATAATTCACCCCTCCACTTT
TRBJ1-1 TRBV4-1 . . CASMGRTLNTEAFF TGCGCCAGCATGGGACGCACTCTGAACACTGAAGCTTTCTTT
TRBJ2-1 TRBV14 . . CASSHGGGWNEQFF TGTGCCAGCAGCCATGGTGGGGGCTGGAATGAGCAGTTCTTC
TRBJ2-5 TRBV11-2 . . CASSLGLETQYF TGTGCCAGCAGCTTAGGTTTGGAGACCCAGTACTTC
TRBJ1-2 TRBV13 . . CASSLGPTSSYGYTF TGTGCCAGCAGCTTAGGCCCCACCAGTAGCTATGGCTACACCTTC
TRBJ2-7 TRBV29-1 . TRBD1 CSVSGTGLYEQYF TGCAGCGTTTCCGGGACAGGGCTGTACGAGCAGTACTTC
TRBJ2-3 TRBV29-1 . TRBD2 CSGGRRGASTDTQYF TGCAGCGGGGGTAGGCGGGGGGCTAGCACAGATACGCAGTATTTT
TRBJ1-2 TRBV7-9 . . CASSRFADGYTF TGTGCCAGCAGCCGCTTTGCGGATGGCTACACCTTC
TRBJ2-7 TRBV5-1 few TRBD1 CASSLGQGARVSSDEQYF TGCGCCAGCAGCCTTGGACAGGGGGCGCGAGTATCAAGTGACGAGCAGTACTTC
TRBJ1-2 TRBV2 . . CASRPSGGVQGYTF TGTGCCAGCAGGCCCTCTGGGGGGGTCCAAGGCTACACCTTC
TRBJ2-2 TRBV6-5 few TRBD2 CASREAGRTGELFF TGTGCCAGCAGGGAAGCGGGGCGCACCGGGGAGCTGTTTTTT
TRBJ2-2 TRBV5-1 . . CASSLDGTGELFF TGCGCCAGCAGCTTGGACGGCACCGGGGAGCTGTTTTTT
TRBJ1-2 TRBV25-1 . . CATQLHYGYTF TGTGCCACCCAGCTCCACTATGGCTACACCTTC
TRBJ2-7 TRBV5-1 few . CASSGRSYEQYF TGCGCCAGCAGCGGGAGGTCCTACGAGCAGTACTTC